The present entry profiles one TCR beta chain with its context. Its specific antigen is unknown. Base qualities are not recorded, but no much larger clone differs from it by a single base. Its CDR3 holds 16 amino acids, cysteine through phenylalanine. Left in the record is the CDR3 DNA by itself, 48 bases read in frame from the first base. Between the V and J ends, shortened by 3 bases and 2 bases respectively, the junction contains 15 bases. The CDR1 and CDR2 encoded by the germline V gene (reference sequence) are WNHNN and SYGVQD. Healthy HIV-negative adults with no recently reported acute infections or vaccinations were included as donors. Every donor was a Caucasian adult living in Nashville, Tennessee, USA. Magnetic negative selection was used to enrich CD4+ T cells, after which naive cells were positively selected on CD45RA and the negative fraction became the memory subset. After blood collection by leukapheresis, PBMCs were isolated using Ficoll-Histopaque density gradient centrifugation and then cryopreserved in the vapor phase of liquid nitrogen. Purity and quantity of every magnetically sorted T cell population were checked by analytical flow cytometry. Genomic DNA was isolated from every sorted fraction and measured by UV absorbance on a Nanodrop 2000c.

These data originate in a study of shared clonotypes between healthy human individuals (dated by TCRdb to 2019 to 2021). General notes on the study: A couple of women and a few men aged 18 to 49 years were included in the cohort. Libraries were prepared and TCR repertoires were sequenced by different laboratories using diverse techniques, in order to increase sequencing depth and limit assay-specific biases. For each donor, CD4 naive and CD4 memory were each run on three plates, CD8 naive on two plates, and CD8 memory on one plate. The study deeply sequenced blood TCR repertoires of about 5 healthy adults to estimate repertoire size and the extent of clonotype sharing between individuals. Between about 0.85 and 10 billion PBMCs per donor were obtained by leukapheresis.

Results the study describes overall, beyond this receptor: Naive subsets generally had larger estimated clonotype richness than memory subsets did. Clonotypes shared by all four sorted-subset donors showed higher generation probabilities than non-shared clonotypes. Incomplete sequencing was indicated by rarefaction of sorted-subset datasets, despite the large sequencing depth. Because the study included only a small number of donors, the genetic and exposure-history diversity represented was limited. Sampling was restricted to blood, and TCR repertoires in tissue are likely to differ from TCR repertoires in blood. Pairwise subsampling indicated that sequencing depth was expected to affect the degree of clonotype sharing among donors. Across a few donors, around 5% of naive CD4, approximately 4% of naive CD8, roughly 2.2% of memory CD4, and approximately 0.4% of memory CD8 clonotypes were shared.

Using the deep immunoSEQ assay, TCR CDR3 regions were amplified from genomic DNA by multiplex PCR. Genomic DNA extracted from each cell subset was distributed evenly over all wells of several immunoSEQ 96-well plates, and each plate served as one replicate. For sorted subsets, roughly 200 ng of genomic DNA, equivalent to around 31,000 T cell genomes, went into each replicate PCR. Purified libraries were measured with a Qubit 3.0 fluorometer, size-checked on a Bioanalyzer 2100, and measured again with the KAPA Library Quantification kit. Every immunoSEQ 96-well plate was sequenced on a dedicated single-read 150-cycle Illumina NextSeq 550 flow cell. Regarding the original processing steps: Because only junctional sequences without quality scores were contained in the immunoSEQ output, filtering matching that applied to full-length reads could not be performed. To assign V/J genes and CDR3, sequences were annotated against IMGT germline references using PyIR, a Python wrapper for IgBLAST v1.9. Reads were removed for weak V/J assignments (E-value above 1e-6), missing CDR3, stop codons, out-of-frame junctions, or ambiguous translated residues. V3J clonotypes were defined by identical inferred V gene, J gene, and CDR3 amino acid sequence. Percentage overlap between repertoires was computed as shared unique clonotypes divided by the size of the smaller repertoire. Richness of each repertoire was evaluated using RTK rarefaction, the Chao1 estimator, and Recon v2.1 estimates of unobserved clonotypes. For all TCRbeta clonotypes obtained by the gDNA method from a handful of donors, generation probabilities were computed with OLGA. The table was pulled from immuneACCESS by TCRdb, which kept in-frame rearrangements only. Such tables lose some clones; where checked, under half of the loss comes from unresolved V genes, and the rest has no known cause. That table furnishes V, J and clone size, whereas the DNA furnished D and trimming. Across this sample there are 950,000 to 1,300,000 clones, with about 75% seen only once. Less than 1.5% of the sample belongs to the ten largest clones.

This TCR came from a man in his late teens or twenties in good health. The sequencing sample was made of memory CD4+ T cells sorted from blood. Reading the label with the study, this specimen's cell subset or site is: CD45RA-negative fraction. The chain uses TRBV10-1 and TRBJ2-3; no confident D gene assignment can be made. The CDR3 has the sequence CASSDLATQITDTQYF. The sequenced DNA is TGCGCCAGCAGTGATCTGGCTACCCAGATCACAGATACGCAGTATTTT.